The clone carrying this T cell receptor beta chain was observed at least ten times. The antigen remains undetermined. V was trimmed by 5 bases and J by 0 bases, leaving 13 bases between them. The germline gives CDR1 SEHNR, CDR2 FQNEAQ (reference sequence). CDR3 length: 16 amino acids. Isolated RNA was reverse transcribed in full, so expressed TCRB transcripts were sequenced. Method: immunoSEQ multiplex PCR; TCRdb's copy keeps in-frame clones and lacks some. The sample consists of about 340,000 clones, approximately 9.9% of them appearing once. This record comes from a study of beta chain features in type 1 diabetes. Findings and limits, study-wide: TCRB CDR3s were moderately but significantly shorter in Type 1 diabetes patients in all four CD4+ subsets.

The receptor comes from a man aged 30-40 years with type 1 diabetes. The rearrangement links TRBV7-9 to TRBJ1-4; D call uncertain. The specimen sequenced was central memory CD4+ T cells from blood. The CDR3 region is CASSHMGGATNEKLFF. CDR3 sequence (DNA): TGTGCCAGCAGCCATATGGGAGGTGCAACTAATGAAAAACTGTTTTTT. The full variable domain, rest sourced from reference TRBV7-9 and TRBJ1-4, is DTGVSQNPRHKITKRGQNVTFRCDPISEHNRLYWYRQTLGQGPEFLTYFQNEAQLEKSRLLSDRFSAERPKGSFSTLEIQRTEQGDSAMYLCASSHMGGATNEKLFFGSGTQLSVL.